This T cell receptor beta chain was recorded in a study of glioma-infiltrating T cells after dendritic cell vaccination. Looking at the study overall: The vaccine used monocyte-derived dendritic cells pulsed overnight with autologous tumor lysate.

Here immunoSEQ multiplex PCR was the method, and the copy in TCRdb shows in-frame clones only, minus some. The sample contains roughly 100,000 clones, 80% to 90% of which appear only once. The CDR3 runs to 15 residues. With V trimmed by 0 bases and J by 8 bases, 12 bases remained unmatched. The germline CDR1 and CDR2 sequences are GTSNPN and SVGIG (reference sequence). Before vaccination, two weeks after the third vaccination, and at progression, PBMC were collected. V and J are TRBV30 and TRBJ1-2; 7 bases line up with TRBD1. This TCR was sampled from a human donor with glioblastoma. The sequencing here drew on blood, taken before dendritic cell vaccination. The CDR3 region has the DNA TGTGCCTGGAGTGTGGGTCAGGGACAGCTGTCGGGCTACACCTTC. It translates to CAWSVGQGQLSGYTF.